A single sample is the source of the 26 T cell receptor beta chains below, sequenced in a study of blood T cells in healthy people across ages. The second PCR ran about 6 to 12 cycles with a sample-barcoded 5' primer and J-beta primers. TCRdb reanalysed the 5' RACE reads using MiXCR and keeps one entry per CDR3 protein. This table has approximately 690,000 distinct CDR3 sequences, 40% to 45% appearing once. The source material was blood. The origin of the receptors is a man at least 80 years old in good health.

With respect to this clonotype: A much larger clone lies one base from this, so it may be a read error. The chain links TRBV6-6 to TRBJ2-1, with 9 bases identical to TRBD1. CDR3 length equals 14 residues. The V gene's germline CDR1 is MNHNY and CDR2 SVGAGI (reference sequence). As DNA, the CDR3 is TGTGCCAGTACGACCGGGACAGGGTACAGTGAGCAGTTCTTC. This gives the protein CASTTGTGYSEQFF.

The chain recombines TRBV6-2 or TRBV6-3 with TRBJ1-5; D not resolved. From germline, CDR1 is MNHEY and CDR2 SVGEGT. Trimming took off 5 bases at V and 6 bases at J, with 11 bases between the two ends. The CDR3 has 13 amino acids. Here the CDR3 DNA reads TGTGCCAGCAGTGACACGCCGGCTCAGCCCCAGCATTTT. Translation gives CASSDTPAQPQHF.

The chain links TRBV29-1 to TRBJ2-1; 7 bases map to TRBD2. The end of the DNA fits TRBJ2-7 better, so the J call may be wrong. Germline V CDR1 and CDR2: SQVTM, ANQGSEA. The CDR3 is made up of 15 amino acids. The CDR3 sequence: CSVEGAGYSYNEQYF. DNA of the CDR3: TGCAGCGTTGAAGGAGCGGGATACTCCTACAATGAGCAGTACTTC.

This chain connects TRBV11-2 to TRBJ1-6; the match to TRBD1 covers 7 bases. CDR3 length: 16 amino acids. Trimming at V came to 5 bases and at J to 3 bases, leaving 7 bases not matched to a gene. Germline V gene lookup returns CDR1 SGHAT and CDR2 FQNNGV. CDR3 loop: CASSTHTGVYNSPLHF. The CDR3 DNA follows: TGTGCCAGCAGCACTCATACAGGGGTCTATAATTCACCCCTCCACTTT.

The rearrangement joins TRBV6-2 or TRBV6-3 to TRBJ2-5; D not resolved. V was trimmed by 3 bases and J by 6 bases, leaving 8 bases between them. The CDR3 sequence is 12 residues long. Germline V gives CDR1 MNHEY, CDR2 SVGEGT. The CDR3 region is CASSYPSQTQYF. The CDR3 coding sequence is TGTGCCAGCAGTTATCCGTCGCAGACCCAGTACTTC.

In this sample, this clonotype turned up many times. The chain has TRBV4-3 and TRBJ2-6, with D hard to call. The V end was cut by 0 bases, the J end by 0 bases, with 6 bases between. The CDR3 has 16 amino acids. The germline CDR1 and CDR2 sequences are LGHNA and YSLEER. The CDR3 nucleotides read TGCGCCAGCAGCCAAGATTTCCGCTCTGGGGCCAACGTCCTGACTTTC. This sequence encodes CASSQDFRSGANVLTF.

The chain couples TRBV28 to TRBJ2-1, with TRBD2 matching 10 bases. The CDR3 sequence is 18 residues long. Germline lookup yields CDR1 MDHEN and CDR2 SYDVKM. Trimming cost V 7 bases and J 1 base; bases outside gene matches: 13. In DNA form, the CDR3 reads TGTGCCAGCACCATAGGGTGGAGCGGGAGGGTATCCTACAATGAGCAGTTCTTC. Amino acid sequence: CASTIGWSGRVSYNEQFF.

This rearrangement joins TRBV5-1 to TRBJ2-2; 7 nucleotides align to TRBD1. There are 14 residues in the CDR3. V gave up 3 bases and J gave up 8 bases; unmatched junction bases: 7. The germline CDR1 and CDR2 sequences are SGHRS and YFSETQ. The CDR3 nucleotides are TGCGCCAGCAGCTGGACAGGAGCCCCGGGGGAGCTGTTTTTT. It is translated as CASSWTGAPGELFF.

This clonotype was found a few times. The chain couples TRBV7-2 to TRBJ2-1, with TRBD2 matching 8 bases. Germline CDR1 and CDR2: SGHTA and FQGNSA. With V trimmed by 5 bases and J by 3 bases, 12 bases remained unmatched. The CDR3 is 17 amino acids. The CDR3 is CASSRLRTSSNYNEQFF. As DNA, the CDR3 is TGTGCCAGCAGCCGACTCAGGACTAGCTCCAACTACAATGAGCAGTTCTTC.

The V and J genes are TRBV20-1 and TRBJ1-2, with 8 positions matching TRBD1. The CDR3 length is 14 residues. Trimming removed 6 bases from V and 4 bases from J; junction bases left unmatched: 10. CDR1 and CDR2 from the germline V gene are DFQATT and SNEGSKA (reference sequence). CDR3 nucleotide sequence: TGCAGTGCCAACCCCAGGGGGCGCCCCTATGGCTACACCTTC. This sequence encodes CSANPRGRPYGYTF.

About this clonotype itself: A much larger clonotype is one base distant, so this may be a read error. The CDR3 sequence is CASAVRGPYEQYF. CDR3 sequence (DNA): TGTGCCAGCGCAGTCAGGGGCCCCTACGAGCAGTACTTC. The chain couples TRBV18 to TRBJ2-7, with a tentative D call TRBD1 (6 bases). The V end was cut by 8 bases, the J end by 2 bases, with 13 bases between. The CDR3 contains 13 residues. The V gene's germline CDR1 is KGHSH and CDR2 LQKENI.

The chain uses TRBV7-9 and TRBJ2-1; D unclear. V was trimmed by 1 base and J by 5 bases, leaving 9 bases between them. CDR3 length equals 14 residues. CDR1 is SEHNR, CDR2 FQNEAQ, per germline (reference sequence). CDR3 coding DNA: TGTGCCAGCAGCTTAGAATTGGCTGACAATGAGCAGTTCTTC. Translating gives CASSLELADNEQFF. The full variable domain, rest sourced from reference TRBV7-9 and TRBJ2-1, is DTGVSQNPRHKITKRGQNVTFRCDPISEHNRLYWYRQTLGQGPEFLTYFQNEAQLEKSRLLSDRFSAERPKGSFSTLEIQRTEQGDSAMYLCASSLELADNEQFFGPGTRLTVL.

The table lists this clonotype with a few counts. CDR3 protein: CASRTYYNEQFF. CDR3 bases: TGTGCCAGCAGGACCTATTACAATGAGCAGTTCTTC. The chain carries TRBV2 and TRBJ2-1, with D unclear. The CDR3 length is 12 residues. Germline V gives CDR1 SNHLY, CDR2 FYNNEI. The V and J ends lost 6 bases and 4 bases respectively, with 7 bases between them.

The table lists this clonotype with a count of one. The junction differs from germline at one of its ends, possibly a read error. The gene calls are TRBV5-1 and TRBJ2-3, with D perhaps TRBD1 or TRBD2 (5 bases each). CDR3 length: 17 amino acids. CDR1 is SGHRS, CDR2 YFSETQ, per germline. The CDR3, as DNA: TGCGCCAGCAGCTTGGCCGTCGTAGCGTCTAGCACAGGTACGCAGTATTTT. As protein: CASSLAVVASSTGTQYF.

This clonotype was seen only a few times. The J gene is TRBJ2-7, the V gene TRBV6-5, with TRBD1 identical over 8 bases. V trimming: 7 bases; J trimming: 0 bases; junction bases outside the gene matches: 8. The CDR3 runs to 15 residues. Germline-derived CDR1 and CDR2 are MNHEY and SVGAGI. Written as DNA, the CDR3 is TGTGCCAGCACCCGGGACAGGTTCGGCTCCTACGAGCAGTACTTC. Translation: CASTRDRFGSYEQYF.

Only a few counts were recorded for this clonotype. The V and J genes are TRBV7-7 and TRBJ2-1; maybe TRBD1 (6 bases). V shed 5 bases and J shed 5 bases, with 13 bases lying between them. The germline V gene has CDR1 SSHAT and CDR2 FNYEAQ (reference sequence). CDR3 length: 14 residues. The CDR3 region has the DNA TGTGCCAGCAGCCTGAATCCAGGGGACAATGAGCAGTTCTTC. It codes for CASSLNPGDNEQFF.

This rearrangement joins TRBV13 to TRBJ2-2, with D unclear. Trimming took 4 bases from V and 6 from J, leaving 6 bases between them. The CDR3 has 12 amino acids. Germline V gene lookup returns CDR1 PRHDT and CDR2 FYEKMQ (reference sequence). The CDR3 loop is CASSYSPGELFF. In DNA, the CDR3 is TGTGCCAGCAGCTACAGCCCCGGGGAGCTGTTTTTT.

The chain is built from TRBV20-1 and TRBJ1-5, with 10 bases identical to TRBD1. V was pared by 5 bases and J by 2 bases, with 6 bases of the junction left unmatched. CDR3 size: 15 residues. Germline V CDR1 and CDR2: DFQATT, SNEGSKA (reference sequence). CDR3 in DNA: TGCAGTGCTCCCAAAGACAGGGGGCGCAATCAGCCCCAGCATTTT. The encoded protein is CSAPKDRGRNQPQHF.

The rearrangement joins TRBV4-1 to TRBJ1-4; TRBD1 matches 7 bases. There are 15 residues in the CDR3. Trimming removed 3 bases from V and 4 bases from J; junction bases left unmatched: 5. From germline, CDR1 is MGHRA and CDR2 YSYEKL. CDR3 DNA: TGCGCCAGCAGCCAGCGACAGGGTTTTAATGAAAAACTGTTTTTT. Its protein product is CASSQRQGFNEKLFF.

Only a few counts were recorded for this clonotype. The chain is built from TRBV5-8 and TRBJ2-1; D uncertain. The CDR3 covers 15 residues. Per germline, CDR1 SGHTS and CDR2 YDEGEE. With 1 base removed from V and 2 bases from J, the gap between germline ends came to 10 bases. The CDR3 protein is CASSLITAPYNEQFF. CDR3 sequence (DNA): TGTGCCAGCAGCTTGATCACGGCCCCCTACAATGAGCAGTTCTTC.

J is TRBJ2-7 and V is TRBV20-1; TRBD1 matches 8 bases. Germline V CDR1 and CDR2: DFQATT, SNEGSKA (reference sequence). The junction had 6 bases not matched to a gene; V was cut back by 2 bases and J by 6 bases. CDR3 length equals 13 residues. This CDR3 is CSARKDRAVEQYF. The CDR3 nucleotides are TGCAGTGCTAGAAAGGACAGGGCGGTCGAGCAGTACTTC.

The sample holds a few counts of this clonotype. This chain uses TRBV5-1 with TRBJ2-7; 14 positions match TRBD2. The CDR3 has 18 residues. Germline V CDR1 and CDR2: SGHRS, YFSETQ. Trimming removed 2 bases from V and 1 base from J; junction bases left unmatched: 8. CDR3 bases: TGCGCCAGCAGCTTTGGAAGGACTAGCGGGGGGAATTCCTACGAGCAGTACTTC. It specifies CASSFGRTSGGNSYEQYF.

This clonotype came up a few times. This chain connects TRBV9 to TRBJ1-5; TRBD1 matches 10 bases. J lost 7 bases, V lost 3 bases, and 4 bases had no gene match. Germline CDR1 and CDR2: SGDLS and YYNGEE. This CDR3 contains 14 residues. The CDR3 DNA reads TGTGCCAGCAGCGCGACAGGGGGCGAACAGCCCCAGCATTTT. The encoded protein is CASSATGGEQPQHF.

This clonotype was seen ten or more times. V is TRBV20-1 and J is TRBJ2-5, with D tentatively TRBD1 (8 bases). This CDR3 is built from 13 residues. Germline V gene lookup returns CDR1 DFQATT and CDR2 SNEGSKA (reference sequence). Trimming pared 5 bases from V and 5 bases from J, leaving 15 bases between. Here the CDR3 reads CSASKQGGETQYF. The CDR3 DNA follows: TGCAGTGCTTCGAAACAGGGGGGGGAGACCCAGTACTTC.

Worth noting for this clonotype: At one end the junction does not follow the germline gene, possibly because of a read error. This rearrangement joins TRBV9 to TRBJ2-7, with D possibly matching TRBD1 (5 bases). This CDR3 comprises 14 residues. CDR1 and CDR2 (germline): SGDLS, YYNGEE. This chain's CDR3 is CAGSVAAGLNEQYF. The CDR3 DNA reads TGTGCCGGCAGCGTAGCAGCAGGGCTTAACGAGCAGTACTTC. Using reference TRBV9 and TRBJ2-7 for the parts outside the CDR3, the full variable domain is DSGVTQTPKHLITATGQRVTLRCSPRSGDLSVYWYQQSLDQGLQFLIQYYNGEERAKGNILERFSAQQFPDLHSELNLSSLELGDSALYFCAGSVAAGLNEQYFGPGTRLTVT.

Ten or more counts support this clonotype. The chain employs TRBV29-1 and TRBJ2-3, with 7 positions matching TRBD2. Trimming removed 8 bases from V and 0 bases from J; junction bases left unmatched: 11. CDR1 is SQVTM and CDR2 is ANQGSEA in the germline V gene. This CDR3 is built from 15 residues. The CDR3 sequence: CSSCPREGSTDTQYF. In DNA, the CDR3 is TGCAGCTCCTGCCCCAGGGAGGGAAGCACAGATACGCAGTATTTT.